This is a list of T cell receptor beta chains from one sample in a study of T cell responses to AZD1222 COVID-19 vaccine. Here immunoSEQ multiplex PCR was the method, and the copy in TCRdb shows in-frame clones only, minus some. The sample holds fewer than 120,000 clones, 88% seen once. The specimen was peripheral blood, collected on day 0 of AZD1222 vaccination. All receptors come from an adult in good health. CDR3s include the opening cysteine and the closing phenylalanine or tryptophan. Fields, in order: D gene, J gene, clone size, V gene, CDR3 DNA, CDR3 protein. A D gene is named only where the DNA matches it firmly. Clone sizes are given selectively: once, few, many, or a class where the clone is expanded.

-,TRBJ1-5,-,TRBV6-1,TGTGCCAGCAGTGAAGAAATGGACACCTTATTTCAGCCCCAGCATTTT,CASSEEMDTLFQPQHF
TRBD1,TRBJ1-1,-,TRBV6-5,TGTGCCAGCAGACCAGGGGGAAGGACTGAAGCTTTCTTT,CASRPGGRTEAFF
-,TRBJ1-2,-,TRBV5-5,TGTGCCAGCAGCTTGCTGCTGGTCGGCGGCTACACCTTC,CASSLLLVGGYTF
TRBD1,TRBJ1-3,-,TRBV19,TGTGCCAGTAGTACCCTGGACAGGCCAAACTCTGGAAACACCATATATTTT,CASSTLDRPNSGNTIYF
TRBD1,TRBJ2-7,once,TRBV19,TGTGCCAGTAGTGCGGGACAGGGAACGGGCGAGCAGTACTTC,CASSAGQGTGEQYF
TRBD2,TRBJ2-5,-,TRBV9,TGTGCCAGCAGCGTAGCTCTAGCGGGGGTAGAGACCCAGTACTTC,CASSVALAGVETQYF
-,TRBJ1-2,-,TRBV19,TGTGCCAGTAGTACAGGGGTCCTTGATGGCTACACCTTC,CASSTGVLDGYTF
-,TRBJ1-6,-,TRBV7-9,TGTGCCAGCGGGAGGGACGTCTTTTCACCCCTCCACTTT,CASGRDVFSPLHF
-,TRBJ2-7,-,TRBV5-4,TGTGCCAGCCTACCCGACCCTACGTCTAGCTACGAGCAGTACTTC,CASLPDPTSSYEQYF
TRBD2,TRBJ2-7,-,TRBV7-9,TGTGCCAGCAGCCCAGGACTAGCGAGGCTTGACGAGCAGTACTTC,CASSPGLARLDEQYF
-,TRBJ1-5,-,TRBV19,TGTGCCAGTAGTTCTACCGGGACGGGGAACAATCAGCCCCAGCATTTT,CASSSTGTGNNQPQHF
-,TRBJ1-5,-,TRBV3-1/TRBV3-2,TGTGCCAGCAGCCAAGATCCCAATCAGCCCCAGCATTTT,CASSQDPNQPQHF
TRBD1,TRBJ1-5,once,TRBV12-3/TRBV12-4,TGTGCCAGCAGAAGACAGGGTCTCCAGCCCCAGCATTTT,CASRRQGLQPQHF
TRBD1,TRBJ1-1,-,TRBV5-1,TGCGCCAGCAGCTTGGATGGACAGGGGATGAACACTGAAGCTTTCTTT,CASSLDGQGMNTEAFF
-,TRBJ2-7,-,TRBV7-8,TGTGCCAGCAGCCTTCGCACAGGGAGCTCCTACGAGCAGTACTTC,CASSLRTGSSYEQYF
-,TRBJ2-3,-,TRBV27,TGTGCCAGCAGTTTATTGTTTGGGGGCACAGATACGCAGTATTTT,CASSLLFGGTDTQYF
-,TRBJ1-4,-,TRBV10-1,TGCGCCAGCAGTCGTGGTGGGGGAGTCAATGAAAAACTGTTTTTT,CASSRGGGVNEKLFF
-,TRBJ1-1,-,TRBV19,TGTGCCAGTACCGAAACAGGGCTCGGCACTGAAGCTTTCTTT,CASTETGLGTEAFF
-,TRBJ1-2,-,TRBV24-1,TGTGCCACCAGTGACACGACAGGCGAGATCGGTGGCTACACCTTC,CATSDTTGEIGGYTF
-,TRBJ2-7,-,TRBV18,TGTGCCAGCTCACCAATATTGGGGGAGCAGTACTTC,CASSPILGEQYF
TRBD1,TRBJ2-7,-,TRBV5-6,TGTGCCAGCAGTCACGGACAGGGGGCACTCCACGAGCAGTACTTC,CASSHGQGALHEQYF
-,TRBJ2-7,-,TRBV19,TGTGCCAGTAGTATCCTAGGGTCGGGCGAGCAGTACTTC,CASSILGSGEQYF
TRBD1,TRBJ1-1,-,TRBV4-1,TGCGCCAGCAGCCAATTTGGGACAGGGAACACTGAAGCTTTCTTT,CASSQFGTGNTEAFF
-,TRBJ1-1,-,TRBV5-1,TGCGCCAGCAGCTACAGCCTGAGCACTGAAGCTTTCTTT,CASSYSLSTEAFF
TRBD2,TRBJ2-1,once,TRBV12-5,TGTGCTAGTGGTTTAATCGGACTAGCGACGGGTAATGAGCAGTTCTTC,CASGLIGLATGNEQFF
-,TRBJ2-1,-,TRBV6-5,TGTGCCAGCAGGAGTCAGAGCTCCTACAATGAGCAGTTCTTC,CASRSQSSYNEQFF
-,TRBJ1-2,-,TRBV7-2,TGTGCCAGCAGCTTAGGGCCCTCAGGGAATGGCTACACCTTC,CASSLGPSGNGYTF